This TCR beta chain was identified in a study of identifying expanded T cells in peripheral blood. No infections or other immune events were documented during collection. V was trimmed by 2 bases and J by 4 bases, leaving 6 bases between them. Germline V gene sequence: CDR1 LNHDA, CDR2 SQIVND (reference sequence). CDR3 length equals 12 residues. Sequencing was performed with immunoSEQ multiplex PCR; in TCRdb, only in-frame clones are kept and a portion is missing. This sample has around 90,000 clones, with approximately 88% found just once. A note on this clone: As yet, its antigen is unknown.

The study, taken as a whole, reports: Two-week clone count variance significantly increased as total template count grew. About 1.2 clones differed between technical replicates, versus approximately 16 and 20 over time.

The material sequenced was blood. The source is a person aged 18 to 75 in good health. V is TRBV19 and J is TRBJ2-7; no firm D call. The CDR3 reads CASSISGYEQYF. The CDR3 DNA reads TGTGCCAGTAGTATATCCGGGTACGAGCAGTACTTC.